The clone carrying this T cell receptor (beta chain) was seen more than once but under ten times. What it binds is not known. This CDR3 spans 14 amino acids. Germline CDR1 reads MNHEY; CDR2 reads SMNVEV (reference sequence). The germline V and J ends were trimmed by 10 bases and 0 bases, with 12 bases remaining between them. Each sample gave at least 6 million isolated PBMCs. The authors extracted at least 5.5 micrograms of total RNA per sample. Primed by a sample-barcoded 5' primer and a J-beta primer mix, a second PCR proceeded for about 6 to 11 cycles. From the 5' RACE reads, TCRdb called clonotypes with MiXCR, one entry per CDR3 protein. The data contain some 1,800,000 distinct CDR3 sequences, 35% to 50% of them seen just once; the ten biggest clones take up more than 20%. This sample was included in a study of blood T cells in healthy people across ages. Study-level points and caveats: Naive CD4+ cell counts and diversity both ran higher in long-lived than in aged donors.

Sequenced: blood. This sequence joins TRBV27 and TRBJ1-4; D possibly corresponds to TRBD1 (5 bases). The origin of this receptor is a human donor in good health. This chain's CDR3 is CATTTTATNEKLFF. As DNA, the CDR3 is TGTGCCACCACAACGACAGCAACTAATGAAAAACTGTTTTTT.